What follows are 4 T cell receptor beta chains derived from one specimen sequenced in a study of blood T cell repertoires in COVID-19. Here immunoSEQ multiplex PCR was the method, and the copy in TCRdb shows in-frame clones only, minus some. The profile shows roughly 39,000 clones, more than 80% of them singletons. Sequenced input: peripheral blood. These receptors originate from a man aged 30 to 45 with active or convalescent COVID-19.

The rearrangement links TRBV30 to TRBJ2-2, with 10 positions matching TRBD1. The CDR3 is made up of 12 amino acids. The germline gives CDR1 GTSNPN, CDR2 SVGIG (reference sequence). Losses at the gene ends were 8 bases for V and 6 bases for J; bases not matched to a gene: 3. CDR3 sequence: CAGTGVAGELFF. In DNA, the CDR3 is TGTGCCGGGACAGGGGTCGCCGGGGAGCTGTTTTTT.

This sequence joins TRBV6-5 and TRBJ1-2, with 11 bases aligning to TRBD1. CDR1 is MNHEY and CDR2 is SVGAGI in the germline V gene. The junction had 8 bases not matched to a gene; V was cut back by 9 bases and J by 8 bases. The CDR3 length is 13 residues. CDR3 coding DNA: TGTGCCAGGGAGGGACAGGGGGTTCGCGGCTACACCTTC. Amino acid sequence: CAREGQGVRGYTF.

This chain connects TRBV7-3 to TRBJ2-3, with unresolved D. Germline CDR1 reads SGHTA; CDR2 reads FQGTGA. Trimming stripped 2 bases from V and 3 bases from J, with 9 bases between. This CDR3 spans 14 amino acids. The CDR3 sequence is CASSLGIKTDTQYF. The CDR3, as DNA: TGTGCCAGCAGCTTAGGCATAAAGACAGATACGCAGTATTTT.

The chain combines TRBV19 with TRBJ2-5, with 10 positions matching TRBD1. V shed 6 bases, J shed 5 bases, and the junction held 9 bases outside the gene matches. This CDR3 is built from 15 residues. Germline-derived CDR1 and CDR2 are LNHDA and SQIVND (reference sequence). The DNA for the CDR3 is TGTGCCAGTAGCACCCGACAGGGGGCCTGGGAGACCCAGTACTTC. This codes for CASSTRQGAWETQYF.